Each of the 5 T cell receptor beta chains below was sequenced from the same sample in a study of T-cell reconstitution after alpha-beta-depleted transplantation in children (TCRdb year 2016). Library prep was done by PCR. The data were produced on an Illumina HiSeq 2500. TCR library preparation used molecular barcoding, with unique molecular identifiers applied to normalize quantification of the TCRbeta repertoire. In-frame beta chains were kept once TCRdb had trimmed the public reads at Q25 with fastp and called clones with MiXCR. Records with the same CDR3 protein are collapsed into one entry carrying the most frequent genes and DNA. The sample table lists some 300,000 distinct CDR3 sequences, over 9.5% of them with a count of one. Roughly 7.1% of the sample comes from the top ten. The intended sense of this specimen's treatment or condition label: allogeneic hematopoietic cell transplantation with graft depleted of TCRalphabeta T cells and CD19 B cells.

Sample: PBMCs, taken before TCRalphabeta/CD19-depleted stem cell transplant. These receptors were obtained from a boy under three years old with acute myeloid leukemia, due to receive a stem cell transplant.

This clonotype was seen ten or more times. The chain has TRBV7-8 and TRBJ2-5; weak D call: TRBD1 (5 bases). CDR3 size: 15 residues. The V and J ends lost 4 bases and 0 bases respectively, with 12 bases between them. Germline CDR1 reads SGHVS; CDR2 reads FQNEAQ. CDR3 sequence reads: CASSYPRVYQETQYF. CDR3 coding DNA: TGTGCCAGCAGCTACCCCAGGGTATACCAAGAGACCCAGTACTTC.

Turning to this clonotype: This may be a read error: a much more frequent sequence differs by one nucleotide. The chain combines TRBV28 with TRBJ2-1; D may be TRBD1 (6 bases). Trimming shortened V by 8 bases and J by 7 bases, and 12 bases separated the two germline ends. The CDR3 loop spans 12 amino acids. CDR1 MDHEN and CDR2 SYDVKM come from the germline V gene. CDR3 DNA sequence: TGTGCCAGCGCGACAGGAAGGAATGAGCAGTTCTTC. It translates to CASATGRNEQFF.

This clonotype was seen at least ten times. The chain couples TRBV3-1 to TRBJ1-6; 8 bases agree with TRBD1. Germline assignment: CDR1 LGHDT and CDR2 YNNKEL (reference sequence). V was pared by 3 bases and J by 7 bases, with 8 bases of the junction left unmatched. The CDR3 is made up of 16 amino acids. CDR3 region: CASSQLTGVRNSPLHF. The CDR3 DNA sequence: TGTGCCAGCAGCCAGCTGACAGGGGTTAGGAATTCACCCCTCCACTTT.

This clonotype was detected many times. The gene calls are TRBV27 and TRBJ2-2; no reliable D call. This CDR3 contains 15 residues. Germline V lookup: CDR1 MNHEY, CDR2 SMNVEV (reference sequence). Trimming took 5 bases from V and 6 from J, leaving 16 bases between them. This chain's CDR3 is CASSPWTSPPGELFF. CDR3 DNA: TGTGCCAGCAGTCCCTGGACCAGCCCCCCCGGGGAGCTGTTTTTT.

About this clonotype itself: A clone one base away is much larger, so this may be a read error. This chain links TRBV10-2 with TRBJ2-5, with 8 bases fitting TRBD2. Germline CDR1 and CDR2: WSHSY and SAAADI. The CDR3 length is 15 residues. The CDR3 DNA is TGCCCCAGCAGTGGGGTTAGCGGGATCCTAGAGACCCAGTACTTC. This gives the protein CPSSGVSGILETQYF.